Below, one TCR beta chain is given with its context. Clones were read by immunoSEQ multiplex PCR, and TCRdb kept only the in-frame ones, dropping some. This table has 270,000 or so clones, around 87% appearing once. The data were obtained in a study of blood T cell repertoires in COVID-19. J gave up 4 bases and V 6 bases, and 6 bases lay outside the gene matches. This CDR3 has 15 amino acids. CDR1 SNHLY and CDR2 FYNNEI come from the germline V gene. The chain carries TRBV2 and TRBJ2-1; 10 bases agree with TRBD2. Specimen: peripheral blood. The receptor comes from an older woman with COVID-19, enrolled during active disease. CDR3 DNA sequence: TGTGCCAGCAGCAATCGGACTAGCGGATACAATGAGCAGTTCTTC. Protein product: CASSNRTSGYNEQFF.